The clone carrying this T cell receptor beta chain was seen more than once but under ten times. The data belong to a study of human T cells and chemical hapten exposure. Via MiXCR, TCRdb re-called the RACE reads, giving one row per CDR3 protein. The sample lists more than 75,000 distinct CDR3 sequences, over 8.5% occurring once. The time point was: healthy volunteer bleed at 6 weeks. Unfractionated whole blood was the source of the extracted total RNA. This TCR derives from a male donor in good health. Some clones in this sample may be carry-over from other donors' samples. The material sequenced was whole blood.

The CDR3 loop reads CAWSVGGRSTDTQYF. The CDR3 bases are TGTGCCTGGAGTGTGGGCGGGAGAAGCACAGATACGCAGTATTTT. The chain joins TRBV30 to TRBJ2-3; 7 bases map to TRBD2. Germline assignment: CDR1 GTSNPN and CDR2 SVGIG (reference sequence). CDR3 size: 15 residues. V lost 0 bases and J lost 0; bases outside the gene matches: 3.